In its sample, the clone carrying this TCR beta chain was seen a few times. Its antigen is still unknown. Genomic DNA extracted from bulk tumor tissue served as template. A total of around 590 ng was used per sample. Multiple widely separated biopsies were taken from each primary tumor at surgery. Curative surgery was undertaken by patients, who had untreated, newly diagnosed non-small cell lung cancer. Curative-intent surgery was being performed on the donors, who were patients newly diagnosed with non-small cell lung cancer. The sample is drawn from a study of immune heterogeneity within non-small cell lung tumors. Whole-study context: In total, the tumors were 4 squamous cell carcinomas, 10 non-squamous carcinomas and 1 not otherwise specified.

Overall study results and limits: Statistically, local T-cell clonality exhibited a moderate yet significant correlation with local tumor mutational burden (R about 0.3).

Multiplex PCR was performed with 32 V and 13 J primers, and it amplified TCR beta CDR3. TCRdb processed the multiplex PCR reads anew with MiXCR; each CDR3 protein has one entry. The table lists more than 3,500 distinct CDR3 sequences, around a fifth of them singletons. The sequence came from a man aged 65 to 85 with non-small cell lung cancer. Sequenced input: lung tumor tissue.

Here the CDR3 DNA reads TGTGCCAGTTTTCAAGACTACCGCTCTGGAAACACCATATATTTT. It translates to CASFQDYRSGNTIYF. This chain connects TRBV19 to TRBJ1-3; no clear D gene. Trimming removed 8 bases at V and 0 bases at J, with 14 bases between. CDR1 is LNHDA and CDR2 is SQIVND in the germline V gene (reference sequence). The CDR3 extends over 15 amino acids.